The subject of this entry is one T cell receptor beta chain. Its antigen remains unidentified. These data come from a study of identical twins. CDR3 size: 13 residues. Germline V lookup: CDR1 DFQATT, CDR2 SNEGSKA (reference sequence). Trimming at V came to 5 bases and at J to 8 bases, leaving 7 bases not matched to a gene. Through template switching, a universal primer site was introduced, and the cDNA contained unique molecular identifiers. TCRdb re-derived calls from the 5' RACE reads in MiXCR, one entry per CDR3 protein. This table has roughly 1,500,000 distinct CDR3 sequences, about 30% appearing once. Findings and caveats of the study: Less excess twin sharing appeared in beta out-of-frame sequences. The study drew conclusions from cross-sectional statistical analysis, not from following the same donors. Partial confounding of zero-insertion analyses by invariant MAIT and iNKT cells was possible.

The source of this sequence is a newborn girl in good health. The chain links TRBV20-1 to TRBJ1-4, with 8 bases lining up with TRBD1. Sequenced sample: cord blood. CDR3 sequence: CSAWTGSGEKLFF. The CDR3 coding sequence is TGCAGTGCTTGGACAGGGTCAGGCGAAAAACTGTTTTTT.